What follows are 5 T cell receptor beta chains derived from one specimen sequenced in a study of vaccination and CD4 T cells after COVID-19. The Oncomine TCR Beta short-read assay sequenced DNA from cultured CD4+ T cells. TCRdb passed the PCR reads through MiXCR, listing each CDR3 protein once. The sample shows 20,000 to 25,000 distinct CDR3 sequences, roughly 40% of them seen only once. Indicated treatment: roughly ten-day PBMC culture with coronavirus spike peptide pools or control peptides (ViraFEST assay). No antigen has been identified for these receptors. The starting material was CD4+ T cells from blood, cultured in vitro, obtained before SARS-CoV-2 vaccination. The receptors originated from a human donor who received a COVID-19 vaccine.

The CDR3 DNA reads as TGTGCCAGTAGTAACAGGGGGAGGAACACTGAAGCTTTCTTT. Amino acids: CASSNRGRNTEAFF. The V and J genes are TRBV19 and TRBJ1-1, with 8 bases lining up with TRBD1. V shed 4 bases, J shed 1 base, and the junction held 2 bases outside the gene matches. CDR3 size: 14 residues. Germline lookup yields CDR1 LNHDA and CDR2 SQIVND (reference sequence).

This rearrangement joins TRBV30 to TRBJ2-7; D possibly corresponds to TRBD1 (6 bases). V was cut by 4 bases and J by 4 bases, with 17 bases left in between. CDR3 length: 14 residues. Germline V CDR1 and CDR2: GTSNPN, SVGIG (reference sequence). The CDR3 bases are TGTGCCTGGAAACAGGGCCTTGCCGTATACGAGCAGTACTTC. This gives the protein CAWKQGLAVYEQYF.

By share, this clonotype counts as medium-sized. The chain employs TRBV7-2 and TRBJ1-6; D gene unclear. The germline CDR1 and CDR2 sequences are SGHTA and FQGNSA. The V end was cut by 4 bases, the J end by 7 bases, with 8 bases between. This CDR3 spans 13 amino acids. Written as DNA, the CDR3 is TGTGCCAGCAGCTCCCTGAGGAATTCACCCCTCCACTTT. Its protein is CASSSLRNSPLHF.

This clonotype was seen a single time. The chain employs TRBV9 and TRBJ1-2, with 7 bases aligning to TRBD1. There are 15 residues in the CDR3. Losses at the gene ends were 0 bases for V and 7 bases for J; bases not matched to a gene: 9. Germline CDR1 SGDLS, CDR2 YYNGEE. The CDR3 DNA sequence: TGTGCCAGCAGCGTAGTCGACAGGGAAGTTGGTGGCTACACCTTC. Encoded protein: CASSVVDREVGGYTF.

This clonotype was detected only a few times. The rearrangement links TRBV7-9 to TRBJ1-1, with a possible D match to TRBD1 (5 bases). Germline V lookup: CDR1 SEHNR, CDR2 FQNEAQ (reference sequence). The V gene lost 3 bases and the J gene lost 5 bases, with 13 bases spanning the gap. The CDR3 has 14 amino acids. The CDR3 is CASSFGAGLTEAFF. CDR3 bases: TGTGCCAGCAGCTTCGGTGCAGGGTTAACTGAAGCTTTCTTT.